The 5 T cell receptor beta chains listed next were all sequenced from one sample in a study of beta chain features in type 1 diabetes (dated by TCRdb to the late 2010s). Broad study findings and their caveats: In all four CD4+ subsets, TCRB CDR3 length was moderately but significantly shorter in type 1 diabetes patients.

Preparation of the library involved the immunoSEQ multiplex PCR assay. All of the isolated RNA was reverse transcribed with the High Capacity cDNA Reverse Transcription Kit, so expressed TCRB transcripts were sequenced. TCRdb limited this immuneACCESS table to in-frame rearrangements with V and J called. A share of clones is missing; checked studies link under half to unresolved V genes, and the rest is unexplained. Present in this sample are about 44,000 clones, approximately 68% of which were seen just once. The leading ten clones occupy around 2.1% of the sample. These TCRs are of unknown antigen specificity. The sequenced sample was Tregs from blood. The cell subset or site label of this sample denotes: regulatory CD4+ T cells. Source of these receptors: a young woman with type 1 diabetes.

This clone was seen only a few times. The chain recombines TRBV4-3 with TRBJ2-7; 9 positions agree with TRBD1. The germline gives CDR1 LGHNA, CDR2 YSLEER. The V and J ends lost 2 bases and 5 bases, in that order; junction bases with no gene match: 1. There are 13 residues in the CDR3. This CDR3 is CASSQRTGDEQYF. CDR3 in DNA: TGCGCCAGCAGCCAACGGACAGGGGACGAGCAGTACTTC.

The chain recombines TRBV6-6 with TRBJ2-3; D gene ambiguous. Germline V CDR1 and CDR2: MNHNY, SVGAGI (reference sequence). V gave up 2 bases and J gave up 1 base, with 4 bases separating them. The CDR3 sequence is 13 residues long. DNA of the CDR3: TGTGCCAGCAGTTACACGGGCACAGATACGCAGTATTTT. This sequence encodes CASSYTGTDTQYF.

CDR3 protein: CASSFNKGARGYTF. In DNA, the CDR3 is TGTGCCAGCAGCTTTAATAAGGGGGCGCGGGGCTACACCTTC. V is TRBV27 and J is TRBJ1-2, with 7 positions matching TRBD1. Looked up from germline, CDR1 is MNHEY and CDR2 is SMNVEV (reference sequence). Losses at the gene ends were 6 bases for V and 8 bases for J; bases not matched to a gene: 12. This CDR3 has 14 residues.

This clone appeared once. This chain joins TRBV10-3 and TRBJ2-5; D perhaps matches TRBD1 (5 bases). Between the trimmed V and J ends, which lost 4 bases and 2 bases, there was a span of 14 bases. Germline-derived CDR1 and CDR2 are ENHRY and SYGVKD. This CDR3 region has 15 residues. The CDR3 bases are TGTGCCATCAGTGGGACAAGGTCGAGTCAAGAGACCCAGTACTTC. Translation gives CAISGTRSSQETQYF.

This chain uses TRBV7-2 with TRBJ2-5, with TRBD1 matching 7 bases. Germline CDR1 and CDR2: SGHTA and FQGNSA. Losses at the gene ends were 5 bases for V and 2 bases for J; bases not matched to a gene: 5. The CDR3 consists of 14 residues. Here the CDR3 reads CASSRRQGQETQYF. In DNA form, the CDR3 reads TGTGCCAGCAGCCGACGACAGGGTCAAGAGACCCAGTACTTC.